A selection of T cell receptor beta chains follows, all from one sample in a study of blood T cell repertoires in COVID-19. Data came from immunoSEQ multiplex PCR; TCRdb stores just in-frame clones and leaves some out. This table has about 280,000 clones, about nine tenths appearing once. Sample: peripheral blood. The receptors derive from a woman in her thirties or forties who had recovered from COVID-19. Each CDR3 is given with its conserved first and last residue. Each record gives: J gene, V gene, D gene, clone size, CDR3 DNA, CDR3 protein. A D gene is named only where the DNA matches it firmly. Expanded clones are given a class, and other clones once, few, many or no size at all.

>TRBJ1-2|TRBV2|TRBD1|once
TGTGCCAGCAGTGAGAATCAGGGGGTCTATGGCTACACCTTC
CASSENQGVYGYTF
>TRBJ2-2|TRBV5-1|-|-
TGCGCCAGCAGCTTGGTATTCGGGGAGCTGTTTTTT
CASSLVFGELFF
>TRBJ1-1|TRBV4-1|-|-
TGCGCCAGCAGCTCCGGGACATTTTCCGAGAAAGCTTTCTTT
CASSSGTFSEKAFF
>TRBJ2-5|TRBV2|-|-
TGTGCCAGCAGTGAAACGCCACTAGCTTCAGAGACCCAGTACTTC
CASSETPLASETQYF
>TRBJ2-3|TRBV5-4|-|-
TGTGCCAGCAGCTTGACTACAACGGTATTAAGCACAGATACGCAGTATTTT
CASSLTTTVLSTDTQYF
>TRBJ1-5|TRBV6-2/TRBV6-3|TRBD1|-
TGTGCCAGCAGTCACCCCGGCCACGCGGGACAGGTCAATCAGCCCCAGCATTTT
CASSHPGHAGQVNQPQHF
>TRBJ2-2|TRBV28|-|-
TGTGCCAGCAGTTTATGGGCGGCGGGAGAGCTGTTTTTT
CASSLWAAGELFF
>TRBJ2-1|TRBV24-1|TRBD2|-
TGTGCCACCAGTGATTTCGGGACTAGCGGCTACAATGAGCAGTTCTTC
CATSDFGTSGYNEQFF
>TRBJ1-4|TRBV6-5|TRBD1|-
TGTGCCAGCAGACCGACAGGGTACGAAAAACTGTTTTTT
CASRPTGYEKLFF
>TRBJ1-2|TRBV2|TRBD1|-
TGTGCCAGCAGTGAGGGACAGAGGGCTGATGGCTACACCTTC
CASSEGQRADGYTF
>TRBJ1-4|TRBV18|TRBD1|-
TGTGCCAGCTCACCACCGTGCCTGACAGGGGATTGTGAAAAACTGTTTTTT
CASSPPCLTGDCEKLFF
>TRBJ2-6|TRBV6-5|TRBD1|once
TGTGCCAGCAGCCGGACAGGGGCTGGGGCCAACGTCCTGACTTTC
CASSRTGAGANVLTF
>TRBJ1-5|TRBV24-1|TRBD1|-
TGTGCCACCAGTGAATCCAGGGGGCCTCATAGCAATCAGCCCCAGCATTTT
CATSESRGPHSNQPQHF
>TRBJ2-7|TRBV19|TRBD2|-
TGTGCCAGTAGTCCGGGACTAGCGGCCTACGAGCAGTACTTC
CASSPGLAAYEQYF
>TRBJ2-3|TRBV10-3|TRBD2|-
TGTGCCATCAGTGAACCGGGACTAGGGGTCGGGGATACGCAGTATTTT
CAISEPGLGVGDTQYF
>TRBJ2-7|TRBV10-3|-|-
TGTGCCATCAGCAAAGGAGAATACGAGCAGTACTTC
CAISKGEYEQYF
>TRBJ2-7|TRBV7-9|TRBD2|-
TGTGCCAGCGGGACGGGACTAGCGGCGACGGGGGAGCAGTACTTC
CASGTGLAATGEQYF
>TRBJ1-1|TRBV7-9|-|-
TGTGCCAGCAGCGCTAGGGGGAACACTGAAGCTTTCTTT
CASSARGNTEAFF
>TRBJ1-5|TRBV24-1|-|-
TGTGCCACCAGTGATTTCAGGGAACAGCCCCAGCATTTT
CATSDFREQPQHF
>TRBJ2-1|TRBV2|TRBD2|-
TGTGCCAGCAGTGAACTGGGACTAACCTACAATGAGCAGTTCTTC
CASSELGLTYNEQFF
>TRBJ1-6|TRBV6-1|TRBD1|once
TGTGCCAGCAGTGATAGACAGGGGGTGAACGAAACACCCCTCCACTTT
CASSDRQGVNETPLHF
>TRBJ2-7|TRBV7-2|TRBD2|-
TGTGCCAGCTTCTGGCGGGGGTGGAGCTCCTACGAGCAGTACTTC
CASFWRGWSSYEQYF
>TRBJ2-5|TRBV19|TRBD2|-
TGTGCCAGTAGCAGGACTAGCGGGAAAGGGGAGACCCAGTACTTC
CASSRTSGKGETQYF
>TRBJ2-1|TRBV5-1|TRBD2|-
TGCGCCAGCAGCCCCCTGAGCGGGGCGTCCAATGAGCAGTTCTTC
CASSPLSGASNEQFF
>TRBJ2-1|TRBV29-1|TRBD2|-
TGCAGCGTGGGTTCTAGCGGGAGGGCCATGTTTGAGCAGTTCTTC
CSVGSSGRAMFEQFF
>TRBJ1-4|TRBV12-3/TRBV12-4|-|-
TGTGCCAGCAGTTTCCTAGGAAATGAAAAACTGTTTTTT
CASSFLGNEKLFF
>TRBJ1-5|TRBV29-1|-|-
TGCAGCGTGATCGGAGGTGGGAGCAATCAGCCCCAGCATTTT
CSVIGGGSNQPQHF
>TRBJ2-3|TRBV2|-|-
TGTGCCAGCAGTTTGCGTAGAGAAGATACGCAGTATTTT
CASSLRREDTQYF
>TRBJ2-5|TRBV18|-|-
TGTGCCAGCTCACCACCAACTGCCCAAGAGACCCAGTACTTC
CASSPPTAQETQYF
>TRBJ2-1|TRBV5-1|TRBD2|-
TGCGCCAGCAGCTTGGGAGCGGGAGCCTACAATGAGCAGTTCTTC
CASSLGAGAYNEQFF
>TRBJ1-4|TRBV5-4|-|-
TGTGCCAGCAGCTTTTCGGGGGGAAAACTGTTTTTT
CASSFSGGKLFF
>TRBJ2-1|TRBV19|-|-
TGTGCCAGTAGTCGTGGCGGGAACTACAATGAGCAGTTCTTC
CASSRGGNYNEQFF
>TRBJ1-5|TRBV6-6|-|once
TGTGCCAGCAGTGGGGCGTCGTTCCAGCCCCAGCATTTT
CASSGASFQPQHF
>TRBJ2-3|TRBV24-1|-|once
TGTGCCACCAGTGACCGACACGGCACAGATACGCAGTATTTT
CATSDRHGTDTQYF
>TRBJ2-7|TRBV5-1|TRBD2|-
TGCGCCAGCAGCTTAGCCGGGACTAGCTTCTACGAGCAGTACTTC
CASSLAGTSFYEQYF
>TRBJ1-2|TRBV7-6|TRBD1|few
TGTGCCAGTCGGGACAGGATGGGCGGCTACACCTTC
CASRDRMGGYTF
>TRBJ2-7|TRBV11-2|TRBD2|-
TGTGCCAGCAGCCCATTTAGCGGGAGGTACGAGCAGTACTTC
CASSPFSGRYEQYF
>TRBJ2-2|TRBV7-2|-|-
TGTGCCAGCAGCTTCACGCAACACGGGGAGCTGTTTTTT
CASSFTQHGELFF
>TRBJ2-3|TRBV6-1|-|-
TGTGCCAGCAGTGAGGTCATGGCCCCCACAGATACGCAGTATTTT
CASSEVMAPTDTQYF
>TRBJ2-2|TRBV2|-|-
TGTGCCAGCAGTAGGGACATATTGACGGTCACCGGGGAGCTGTTTTTT
CASSRDILTVTGELFF
>TRBJ2-7|TRBV11-2|TRBD1|many
TGTGCCAGCAGCCAGGGACAGCGACCCTACGAGCAGTACTTC
CASSQGQRPYEQYF
>TRBJ2-3|TRBV6-5|-|-
TGTGCCAGCAGTTACTCTCTAGCGTCGGATACGCAGTATTTT
CASSYSLASDTQYF
>TRBJ1-1|TRBV19|TRBD1|-
TGTGCCAGTAGTATGGACAGGGGGCGGAACACTGAAGCTTTCTTT
CASSMDRGRNTEAFF
>TRBJ2-4|TRBV28|-|-
TGTGCCAGCAGTCCAACAGGAGTACTAGCCAAAAACATTCAGTACTTC
CASSPTGVLAKNIQYF
>TRBJ2-5|TRBV2|-|-
TGTGCCAGCAGTGGCGATCTCTCTTGGGAGACCCAGTACTTC
CASSGDLSWETQYF
>TRBJ1-1|TRBV5-5|TRBD1|-
TGTGCCAGCAGCTGGGACAGTATGAACACTGAAGCTTTCTTT
CASSWDSMNTEAFF
>TRBJ2-3|TRBV2|-|-
TGTGCCACCGGGGAAGGACTTAGCACAGATACGCAGTATTTT
CATGEGLSTDTQYF
>TRBJ2-7|TRBV9|-|-
TGTGCCAGCTGTGACGGGAGTCCCTACGAGCAGTACTTC
CASCDGSPYEQYF